Listed below are T cell receptor beta chains from one sample, sequenced in a study of blood T cell repertoires in COVID-19. The assay was immunoSEQ multiplex PCR, and TCRdb's table has in-frame clones only and misses some. The data contain about 200,000 clones, around 80% of them seen just once; the ten biggest clones take up 5.1%. What was sequenced was peripheral blood. The receptor source for this set is a human donor in a cohort sampled during active COVID-19. Both conserved end residues are trimmed from each CDR3. Fields, in order: J gene, V gene, CDR3 protein.

j_call: TRBJ2-6; v_call: TRBV28; cdr3_aa: ASSFITGQGARANVLT
j_call: TRBJ2-7; v_call: TRBV18; cdr3_aa: ASSPGGINEQY
j_call: TRBJ1-2; v_call: TRBV28; cdr3_aa: ASKAGGGVKNGYT
j_call: TRBJ1-2; v_call: TRBV30; cdr3_aa: AWSRTVYGYT
j_call: TRBJ2-2; v_call: TRBV4-2; cdr3_aa: ASSPTSGSVTGELF
j_call: TRBJ1-5; v_call: TRBV6-2/TRBV6-3; cdr3_aa: ASSRPSSGTGLGNQPQH
j_call: TRBJ2-1; v_call: TRBV7-9; cdr3_aa: ASSPGQGHYNEQF
j_call: TRBJ2-7; v_call: TRBV27; cdr3_aa: ASSLMAAGYEQY
j_call: TRBJ1-2; v_call: TRBV5-5; cdr3_aa: ASSYSGQGNYGYT
j_call: TRBJ1-1; v_call: TRBV7-2; cdr3_aa: ASSLDRGGDTEAF
j_call: TRBJ1-2; v_call: TRBV5-1; cdr3_aa: ASSLKTGNGYT
j_call: TRBJ2-7; v_call: TRBV4-2; cdr3_aa: ASSPGGYEQY
j_call: TRBJ2-5; v_call: TRBV6-2/TRBV6-3; cdr3_aa: ASSIPGLAEQETQY
j_call: TRBJ2-6; v_call: TRBV6-5; cdr3_aa: ASSYQGSGANVLT
j_call: TRBJ2-1; v_call: TRBV6-2/TRBV6-3; cdr3_aa: ASSRDGTTFYNEQF
j_call: TRBJ2-2; v_call: TRBV24-1; cdr3_aa: ATQYTGELF
j_call: TRBJ2-7; v_call: TRBV2; cdr3_aa: ASSTGYSGEQY
j_call: TRBJ2-7; v_call: TRBV5-6; cdr3_aa: ASSYGTSGRAYEQY
j_call: TRBJ2-1; v_call: TRBV9; cdr3_aa: ASSPTAYNEQF
j_call: TRBJ2-7; v_call: TRBV7-9; cdr3_aa: ASSPHNQGVWREQY
j_call: TRBJ2-7; v_call: TRBV24-1; cdr3_aa: ATSDWPGSEQY
j_call: TRBJ1-3; v_call: TRBV15; cdr3_aa: ATSGPGTRINGNTIY